This TCR beta chain was sequenced in a study of T cell responses to AZD1222 COVID-19 vaccine (dated by TCRdb to the early 2020s). With respect to the entire study: A total of 230 or so trial participants underwent TCR sequencing, of whom about 200 received two doses of AZD1222 and 26 received two doses of the MenACWY control vaccine. Trial participants were enrolled into age subgroups of 18-55, 56-69 and 70-plus years, which contained around 150, 29 and 61 TCR-sequenced participants, respectively. What the authors observed across the whole study: A significant rise in spike-specific TCR breadth and depth was observed after two AZD1222 doses relative to day 0 and relative to MenACWY recipients. Because no day 14 peak-response samples were available, repertoires were characterized only after the peak T cell response. Vaccine-associated CD4 TCRs spanned the whole spike protein, with dominant responses in regions 160-218 and 743-854. Conclusions about previously exposed vaccinees were limited because only a handful of AZD1222 recipients were SARS-CoV-2 seropositive at baseline. Reportedly, close to half of the unique spike-specific TCRs recognized epitopes lying outside the regions that are mutated in the B.1.351 and B.1.1.7 variants. The 56-69-year group was small, and its depth increase did not reach significance, likely because of low power. Most participants were white British and females outnumbered males, and the authors suggested that clonal diversity may have been underestimated.

V and J are truncated by 2 bases and 6 bases respectively, leaving an intervening sequence of 16 bases. The CDR1 and CDR2 encoded by the germline V gene are SGHTA and FQGNSA. The CDR3, from cysteine to phenylalanine, totals 16 residues. CDR3 DNA only is kept here, 48 bases in frame from base 1. The CDR3 regions of human TCRbeta chains were subjected to immunosequencing. Per the source publication's procedure: Repertoire TCRs were checked for matches against a reference library of SARS-CoV-2-specific TCRs that had been generated using the MIRA antigen-specificity platform. Breadth was defined as the fraction of unique TCRs that were SARS-CoV-2-associated. Depth was defined as the fraction of total T cells that were SARS-CoV-2-associated. Using the MIRA data, each spike-specific TCR was assigned both to the spike region to which the TCR was reactive and to a CD4 or CD8 class. Log10-transformed breadth and depth values were compared by one-way ANOVA with Sidak's multiple comparisons tests. Not all clones reach the TCRdb copy of this immuneACCESS table, which keeps in-frame sequences only. Checked studies attribute under half of the gap to unresolved V genes and leave the rest unexplained. V and J calls and clone size are copied from that table; D and trimming were computed from the DNA. This sample lists 140,000 or so clones; about 86% were detected once. About 4.9% of the sample rests with the top ten.

With respect to this clone: The antigen it recognizes is unknown. The record has no base qualities; no much larger clone is one base away.

Interpreted using the paper, the time point label stands for: about 28 days (+/-7) after the second vaccine dose. AZD1222 recipients given second doses at about 4 weeks or at about 12 weeks were pooled, since spike-specific TCR depth and breadth were not found to differ between the two schedules. Samples from vaccinated people were obtained from the UK trials COV001 and COV002, which included a single-blind randomized controlled phase 2/3 trial of AZD1222 (ChAdOx1 nCoV-19) in healthy adults. For TCRbeta chain sequencing, PBMC samples from trial participants were taken at day 0 and at day 28 after the second dose.

This specimen was peripheral blood, taken 28 days after the second AZD1222 dose. This chain is built from TRBV7-2 and TRBJ2-2; TRBD1 is possibly the D segment (6 matching bases). This receptor was obtained from an adult who received the AZD1222 COVID-19 vaccine. The sequence in DNA is TGTGCCAGCAGCTTACCAGGGGATAGCATATCCGGGGAGCTGTTTTTT. This yields the protein CASSLPGDSISGELFF.